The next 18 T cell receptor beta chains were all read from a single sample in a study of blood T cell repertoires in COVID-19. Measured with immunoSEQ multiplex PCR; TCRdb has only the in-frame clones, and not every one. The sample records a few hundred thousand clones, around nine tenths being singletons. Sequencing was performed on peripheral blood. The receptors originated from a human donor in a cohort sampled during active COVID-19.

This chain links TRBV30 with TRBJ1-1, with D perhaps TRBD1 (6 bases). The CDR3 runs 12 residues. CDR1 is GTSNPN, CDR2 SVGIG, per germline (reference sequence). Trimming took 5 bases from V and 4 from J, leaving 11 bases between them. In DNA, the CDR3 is TGTGCCTGGCAGGGGAGGGGCACTGAAGCTTTCTTT. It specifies CAWQGRGTEAFF.

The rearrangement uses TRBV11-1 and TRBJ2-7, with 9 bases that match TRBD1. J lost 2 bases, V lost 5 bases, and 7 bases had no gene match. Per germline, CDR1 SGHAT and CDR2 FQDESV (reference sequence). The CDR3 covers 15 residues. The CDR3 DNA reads TGTGCCAGCAGCCCCACCGGGACAGGGCCCTACGAGCAGTACTTC. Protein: CASSPTGTGPYEQYF.

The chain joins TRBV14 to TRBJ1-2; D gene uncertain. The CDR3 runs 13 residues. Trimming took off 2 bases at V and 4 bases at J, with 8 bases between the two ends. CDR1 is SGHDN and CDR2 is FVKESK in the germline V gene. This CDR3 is CASSQSRSYGYTF. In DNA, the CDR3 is TGTGCCAGCAGCCAATCCCGTTCCTATGGCTACACCTTC. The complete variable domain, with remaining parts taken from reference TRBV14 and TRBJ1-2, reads EAGVTQFPSHSVIEKGQTVTLRCDPISGHDNLYWYRRVMGKEIKFLLHFVKESKQDESGMPNNRFLAERTGGTYSTLKVQPAELEDSGVYFCASSQSRSYGYTFGSGTRLTVV.

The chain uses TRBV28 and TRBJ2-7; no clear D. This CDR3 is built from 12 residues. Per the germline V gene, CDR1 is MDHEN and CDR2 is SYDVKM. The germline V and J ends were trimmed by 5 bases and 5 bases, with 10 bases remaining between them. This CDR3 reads CASSPTEDEQYF. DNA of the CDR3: TGTGCCAGCAGTCCTACCGAGGACGAGCAGTACTTC.

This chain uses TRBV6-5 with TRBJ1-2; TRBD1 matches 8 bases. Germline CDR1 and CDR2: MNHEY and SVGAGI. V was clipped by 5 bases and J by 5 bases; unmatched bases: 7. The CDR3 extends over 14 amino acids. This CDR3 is CASSLGQAPYGYTF. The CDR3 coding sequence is TGTGCCAGCAGTCTGGGACAGGCCCCATATGGCTACACCTTC.

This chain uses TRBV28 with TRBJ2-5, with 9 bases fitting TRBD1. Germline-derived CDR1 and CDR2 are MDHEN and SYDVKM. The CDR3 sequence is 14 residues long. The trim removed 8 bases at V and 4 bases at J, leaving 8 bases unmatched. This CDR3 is CASGRDRAGETQYF. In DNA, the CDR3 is TGTGCCAGCGGCCGGGACAGGGCTGGAGAGACCCAGTACTTC.

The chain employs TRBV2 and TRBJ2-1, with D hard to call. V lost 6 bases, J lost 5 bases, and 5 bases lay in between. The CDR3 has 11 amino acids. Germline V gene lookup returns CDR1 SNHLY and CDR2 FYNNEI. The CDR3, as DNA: TGTGCCAGCAGATTCAACAATGAGCAGTTCTTC. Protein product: CASRFNNEQFF.

CDR3 DNA sequence: TGTGCCAGCAGTTACGAGGTGGGCTATGGCTACACCTTC. It encodes CASSYEVGYGYTF. The rearrangement uses TRBV6-5 and TRBJ1-2; D unresolved. CDR3 length equals 13 residues. CDR1 is MNHEY, CDR2 SVGAGI, per germline. V gave up 2 bases and J gave up 4 bases, with 8 bases separating them.

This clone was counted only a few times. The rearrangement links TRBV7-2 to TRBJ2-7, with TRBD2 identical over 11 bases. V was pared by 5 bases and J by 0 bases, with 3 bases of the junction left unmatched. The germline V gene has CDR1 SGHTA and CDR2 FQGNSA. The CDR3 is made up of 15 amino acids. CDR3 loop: CASSDTSGSSYEQYF. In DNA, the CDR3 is TGTGCCAGCAGCGACACTAGCGGGAGCTCCTACGAGCAGTACTTC.

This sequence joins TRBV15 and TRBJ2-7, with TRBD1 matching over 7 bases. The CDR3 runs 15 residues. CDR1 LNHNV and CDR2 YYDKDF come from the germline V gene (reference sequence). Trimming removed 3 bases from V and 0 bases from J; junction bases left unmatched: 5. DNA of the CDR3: TGTGCCACCAGCAGTGGGACAGCCAGCTCCTACGAGCAGTACTTC. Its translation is CATSSGTASSYEQYF.

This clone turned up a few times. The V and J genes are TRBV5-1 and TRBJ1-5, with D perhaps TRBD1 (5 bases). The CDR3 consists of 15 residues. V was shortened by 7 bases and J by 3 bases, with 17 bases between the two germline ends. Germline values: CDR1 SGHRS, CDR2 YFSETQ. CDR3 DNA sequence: TGCGCCAGCGAGAAGGGGCTACAGAACAATCAGCCCCAGCATTTT. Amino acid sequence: CASEKGLQNNQPQHF.

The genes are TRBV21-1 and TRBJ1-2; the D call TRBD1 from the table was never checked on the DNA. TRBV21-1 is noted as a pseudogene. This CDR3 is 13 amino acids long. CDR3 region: CASSKGQVYGYTF. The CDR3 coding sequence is TGTGCCAGCAGCAAGGGACAGGTCTATGGCTACACCTTC.

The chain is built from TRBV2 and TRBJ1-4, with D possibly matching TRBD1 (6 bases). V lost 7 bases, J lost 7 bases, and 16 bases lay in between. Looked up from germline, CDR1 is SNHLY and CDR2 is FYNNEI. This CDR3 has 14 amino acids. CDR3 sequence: CASKDSRSSEKLFF. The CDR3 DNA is TGTGCCAGCAAGGACAGCCGAAGTTCTGAAAAACTGTTTTTT.

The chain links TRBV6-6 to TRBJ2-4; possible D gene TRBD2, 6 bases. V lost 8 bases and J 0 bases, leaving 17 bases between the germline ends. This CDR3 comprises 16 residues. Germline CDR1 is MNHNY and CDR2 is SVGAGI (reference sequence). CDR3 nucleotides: TGTGCCAGCCTCAAGGGACTCGCATTAGCCAAAAACATTCAGTACTTC. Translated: CASLKGLALAKNIQYF.

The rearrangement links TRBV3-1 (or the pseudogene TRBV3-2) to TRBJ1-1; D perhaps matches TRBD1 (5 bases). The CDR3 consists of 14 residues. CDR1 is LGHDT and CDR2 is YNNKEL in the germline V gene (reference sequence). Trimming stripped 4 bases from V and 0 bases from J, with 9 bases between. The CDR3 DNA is TGTGCCAGCAGCCTAGGGACTGTGAACACTGAAGCTTTCTTT. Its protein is CASSLGTVNTEAFF.

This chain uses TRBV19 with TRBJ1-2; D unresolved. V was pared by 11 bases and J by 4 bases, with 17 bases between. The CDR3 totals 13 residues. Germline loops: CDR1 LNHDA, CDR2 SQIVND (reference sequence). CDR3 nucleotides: TGTGCCGCATACCCGGGAGTTGGCTATGGCTACACCTTC. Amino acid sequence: CAAYPGVGYGYTF.

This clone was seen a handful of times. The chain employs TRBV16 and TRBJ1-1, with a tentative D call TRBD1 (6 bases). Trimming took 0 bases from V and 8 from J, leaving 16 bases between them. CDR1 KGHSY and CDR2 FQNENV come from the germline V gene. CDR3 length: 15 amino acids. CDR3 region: CASSQSSGAGPEAFF. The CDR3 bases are TGTGCCAGCAGCCAATCGTCAGGGGCCGGGCCCGAAGCTTTCTTT.

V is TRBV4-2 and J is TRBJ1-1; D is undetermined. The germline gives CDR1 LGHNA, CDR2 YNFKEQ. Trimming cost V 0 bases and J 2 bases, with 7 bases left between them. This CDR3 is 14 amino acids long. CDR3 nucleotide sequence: TGTGCCAGCAGCCAAGAGACGGGTAACACTGAAGCTTTCTTT. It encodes CASSQETGNTEAFF.